Below are 31 T cell receptor beta chains sequenced from a single sample in a study of T cell responses to AZD1222 COVID-19 vaccine. Clones were sequenced by immunoSEQ multiplex PCR, and TCRdb holds only the in-frame ones, with some missing. The sample comprises about 110,000 clones, around 92% of which are singletons, and about 9.1% rests with the top ten. This specimen was peripheral blood, taken 28 days after the second AZD1222 dose. The receptors derive from an adult who received the AZD1222 COVID-19 vaccine.

The chain joins TRBV5-1 to TRBJ2-3, with 9 bases aligning to TRBD2. J was trimmed by 4 bases and V by 1 base; bases with no gene match: 7. The germline V gene has CDR1 SGHRS and CDR2 YFSETQ. The CDR3 length is 16 residues. CDR3: CASSLLAGGQSDTQYF. In DNA, the CDR3 is TGCGCCAGCAGCTTGTTGGCGGGGGGGCAGTCAGATACGCAGTATTTT.

The V and J genes are TRBV28 and TRBJ2-7; the D is unclear. This CDR3 comprises 15 residues. V lost 5 bases, J lost 0 bases, and 14 bases lay in between. CDR1 is MDHEN and CDR2 is SYDVKM in the germline V gene. In DNA form, the CDR3 reads TGTGCCAGCAGTGCCCCCCTCTTCCACTCCTACGAGCAGTACTTC. Translation gives CASSAPLFHSYEQYF. Using reference TRBV28 and TRBJ2-7 for the parts outside the CDR3, the full variable domain is DVKVTQSSRYLVKRTGEKVFLECVQDMDHENMFWYRQDPGLGLRLIYFSYDVKMKEKGDIPEGYSVSREKKERFSLILESASTNQTSMYLCASSAPLFHSYEQYFGPGTRLTVT.

The rearrangement joins TRBV5-1 to TRBJ2-2; 9 bases map to TRBD2. With 0 bases clipped from V and 0 bases from J, the junction kept 0 bases outside the gene matches. CDR1 and CDR2 from the germline V gene are SGHRS and YFSETQ. The length of the CDR3 is 16 residues. Here the CDR3 DNA reads TGCGCCAGCAGCTTGGTAGCGGGGGCGAACACCGGGGAGCTGTTTTTT. This encodes CASSLVAGANTGELFF.

This clone was found once. The V and J genes are TRBV6-2 or TRBV6-3 and TRBJ2-2, with a tentative D call TRBD2 (5 bases). V was pared by 1 base and J by 3 bases, with 12 bases between. This CDR3 spans 16 amino acids. Germline V gene data show CDR1 as MNHEY and CDR2 as SVGEGT. The CDR3 sequence is CASSYLASLDTGELFF. The CDR3 region has the DNA TGTGCCAGCAGTTACTTGGCTAGCTTAGACACCGGGGAGCTGTTTTTT.

CDR3 sequence reads: CATSDRQGTTDTQYF. CDR3 sequence (DNA): TGTGCCACCAGTGACCGACAGGGGACCACAGATACGCAGTATTTT. The chain is built from TRBV24-1 and TRBJ2-3; 8 bases line up with TRBD1. CDR3 length: 15 amino acids. V shed 4 bases, J shed 2 bases, and the junction held 4 bases outside the gene matches. Per the germline V gene, CDR1 is KGHDR and CDR2 is SFDVKD.

This chain connects TRBV6-4 to TRBJ2-1; a weak D match, TRBD2 (6 bases). Trimming removed 6 bases at V and 1 base at J, with 19 bases between. Per germline, CDR1 MRHNA and CDR2 SNTAGT. The CDR3 loop spans 17 amino acids. This CDR3 reads CASSAQPGTVSYNEQFF. The CDR3 DNA is TGTGCCAGCAGCGCCCAGCCCGGGACTGTATCCTACAATGAGCAGTTCTTC.

This sequence joins TRBV5-6 and TRBJ2-7, with D possibly TRBD1 on 6 matching bases. Germline CDR1 and CDR2: SGHDT and YYEEEE. Trimming left V 2 bases short and J 3 bases short, with 9 bases between. This CDR3 has 13 amino acids. The CDR3 DNA follows: TGTGCCAGCAGCTTTAGGGGGATCTACGAGCAGTACTTC. This translates into CASSFRGIYEQYF.

The chain has TRBV5-4 and TRBJ1-1, with unresolved D. The CDR3 has 15 residues. The germline CDR1 and CDR2 sequences are SGHNT and YYREEE (reference sequence). Between the trimmed V and J ends, which lost 0 bases and 0 bases, there was a span of 9 bases. The chain's CDR3 is CASSLATVMNTEAFF. CDR3 coding DNA: TGTGCCAGCAGCTTGGCGACCGTTATGAACACTGAAGCTTTCTTT.

The rearrangement links TRBV7-9 to TRBJ1-4, with TRBD1 matching 10 bases. Germline values: CDR1 SEHNR, CDR2 FQNEAQ (reference sequence). The V gene end was trimmed by 4 bases and the J gene end by 7 bases; junction bases not matched to a gene: 6. The CDR3 is 15 residues long. The DNA for the CDR3 is TGTGCCAGCAGCTCCGGACAGGGGGAGGGTGAAAAACTGTTTTTT. Translation gives CASSSGQGEGEKLFF.

The chain carries TRBV5-4 and TRBJ1-1; tentative D call: TRBD1 (6 bases). Trimming took off 4 bases at V and 5 bases at J, with 9 bases between the two ends. Germline V lookup: CDR1 SGHNT, CDR2 YYREEE (reference sequence). This CDR3 region has 12 residues. This CDR3 reads CASSQGHTEAFF. The CDR3 DNA is TGTGCCAGCAGCCAGGGGCATACTGAAGCTTTCTTT.

The chain is built from TRBV15 and TRBJ2-1, with TRBD2 matching over 8 bases. V shed 3 bases and J 2 bases; nucleotides not matched to a gene: 3. Per germline, CDR1 LNHNV and CDR2 YYDKDF (reference sequence). The CDR3 covers 15 residues. The CDR3 spells CATSSVREAYNEQFF. CDR3 DNA sequence: TGTGCCACCAGCAGTGTGCGGGAGGCCTACAATGAGCAGTTCTTC.

The genes are TRBV11-3 and TRBJ2-1; perhaps TRBD2 as D (5 bases). Trimming shortened V by 0 bases and J by 0 bases, and 9 bases separated the two germline ends. Germline values: CDR1 SGHNT, CDR2 YENEEA. This CDR3 has 16 residues. This CDR3 reads CASSLDSLASYNEQFF. The CDR3 DNA reads TGTGCCAGCAGCTTAGATAGCCTAGCCTCCTACAATGAGCAGTTCTTC.

The chain has TRBV5-6 and TRBJ1-6; no clear D. V gave up 1 base and J gave up 7 bases, with 6 bases separating them. The CDR3 contains 13 residues. CDR1 SGHDT and CDR2 YYEEEE come from the germline V gene. The DNA of the CDR3 is TGTGCCAGCAGCTTGTCCGGGAATTCACCCCTCCACTTT. This gives the protein CASSLSGNSPLHF.

The J gene is TRBJ2-6, the V gene TRBV27, with no clear D. V lost 6 bases and J 1 base, leaving 16 bases between the germline ends. This CDR3 has 17 residues. Germline V CDR1 and CDR2: MNHEY, SMNVEV (reference sequence). The CDR3: CASSFTVGGSGANVLTF. CDR3 DNA sequence: TGTGCCAGCAGCTTCACCGTTGGTGGATCTGGGGCCAACGTCCTGACTTTC.

The rearrangement links TRBV5-1 to TRBJ2-5; D might be TRBD1 (5 bases). Trimming removed 4 bases from V and 3 bases from J, with 16 bases in between. Per germline, CDR1 SGHRS and CDR2 YFSETQ. CDR3 length equals 15 residues. This chain's CDR3 is CASSAQWTPEETQYF. As DNA, the CDR3 is TGCGCCAGCAGCGCACAATGGACACCCGAAGAGACCCAGTACTTC.

This sequence joins TRBV7-8 and TRBJ1-2, with 7 bases that match TRBD1. Germline V CDR1 and CDR2: SGHVS, FQNEAQ. Trimming cost V 5 bases and J 8 bases; bases outside gene matches: 5. The CDR3 extends over 12 amino acids. CDR3 residues: CASSPHRGGYTF. The CDR3 DNA reads TGTGCCAGCAGCCCCCACAGGGGAGGCTACACCTTC. The whole variable domain, remainder taken from reference TRBV7-8 and TRBJ1-2, is GAGVSQSPRYKVAKRGQDVALRCDPISGHVSLFWYQQALGQGPEFLTYFQNEAQLDKSGLPSDRFFAERPEGSVSTLKIQRTQQEDSAVYLCASSPHRGGYTFGSGTRLTVV.

This chain uses TRBV6-2 or TRBV6-3 with TRBJ2-1, with 7 bases matching TRBD2. The CDR3 loop spans 17 amino acids. Trimming cost V 0 bases and J 1 base; bases outside gene matches: 6. Germline CDR1 MNHEY, CDR2 SVGEGT. CDR3 in DNA: TGTGCCAGCAGTTACTCGAGGGCGGGAGTTTCCTACAATGAGCAGTTCTTC. Amino acid sequence: CASSYSRAGVSYNEQFF.

The sample holds a few counts of this clone. This CDR3 reads CASSQEAVNTEAFF. The CDR3 DNA follows: TGTGCCAGCAGCCAAGAGGCCGTGAACACTGAAGCTTTCTTT. This chain joins TRBV3-1 (or the pseudogene TRBV3-2) and TRBJ1-1; D uncertain. The V end was cut by 0 bases, the J end by 0 bases, with 5 bases between. This CDR3 has 14 amino acids. Germline V CDR1 and CDR2: LGHDT, YNNKEL (reference sequence).

As DNA, the CDR3 is TGTGCCAGCTCACCGCTCGGGGGACCGTACACCGGGGAGCTGTTTTTT. Residues: CASSPLGGPYTGELFF. The J gene is TRBJ2-2, the V gene TRBV18; possibly TRBD2 for D (6 bases). Deletions cut 3 bases from V and 3 bases from J, with 14 bases between. The CDR3 runs 16 residues. CDR1 and CDR2 from the germline V gene are KGHSH and LQKENI.

This clone appeared once. The V call is TRBV7-9, the J call TRBJ1-1; possible D gene TRBD1, 5 bases. Per the germline V gene, CDR1 is SEHNR and CDR2 is FQNEAQ (reference sequence). Trimming cost V 4 bases and J 11 bases, with 20 bases left between them. The length of the CDR3 is 14 residues. The CDR3 nucleotides read TGTGCCAGCAGCTGGGACGGACAAGGGGTAACTGCTTTCTTT. It is translated as CASSWDGQGVTAFF.

The rearrangement links TRBV3-1 (or the pseudogene TRBV3-2) to TRBJ2-3; 9 bases fit TRBD2. This CDR3 has 16 amino acids. The germline gives CDR1 LGHDT, CDR2 YNNKEL (reference sequence). The ends lost 5 bases at V and 0 bases at J; junction bases unmatched: 6. The chain's CDR3 is CASSSRTSASTDTQYF. The DNA for the CDR3 is TGTGCCAGCAGCTCACGGACTAGCGCAAGCACAGATACGCAGTATTTT.

The J gene is TRBJ1-5, the V gene TRBV28; D call uncertain. This CDR3 comprises 13 residues. Germline V gene data show CDR1 as MDHEN and CDR2 as SYDVKM. Trimming pared 3 bases from V and 7 bases from J, leaving 10 bases between. The CDR3 here is CASSFSPLQPQHF. CDR3 sequence (DNA): TGTGCCAGCAGTTTTAGCCCCCTGCAGCCCCAGCATTTT.

The rearrangement uses TRBV6-4 and TRBJ1-1; D is possibly TRBD1 (5 bases). CDR3 length equals 13 residues. Trimming left V 0 bases short and J 11 bases short, with 13 bases between. Germline V lookup: CDR1 MRHNA, CDR2 SNTAGT. The CDR3 nucleotides are TGTGCCAGCAGTGACTCGAGTCAGGGAAAGGCTTTCTTT. Its protein is CASSDSSQGKAFF.

This clone occurred a few times. V and J are TRBV7-2 and TRBJ1-4; 7 nucleotides agree with TRBD1. Germline loops: CDR1 SGHTA, CDR2 FQGNSA. CDR3 length: 15 amino acids. Trimming cost V 5 bases and J 3 bases; bases outside gene matches: 6. The CDR3 loop reads CASSANRGANEKLFF. The DNA of the CDR3 is TGTGCCAGCAGCGCCAACAGGGGAGCTAATGAAAAACTGTTTTTT.

This clone rates as medium-sized. Additional DNA sequences in this sample encode the identical CDR3. This chain joins TRBV5-4 and TRBJ2-1; the D is unclear. This CDR3 has 11 amino acids. Trimming removed 1 base at V and 7 bases at J, with 3 bases between. Germline CDR1 and CDR2: SGHNT and YYREEE (reference sequence). CDR3 nucleotides: TGTGCCAGCAGCTTGTCAAATGAGCAGTTCTTC. Its protein product is CASSLSNEQFF.

The chain uses TRBV10-3 and TRBJ1-1; D is ambiguous. Trimming removed 5 bases from V and 7 bases from J, with 14 bases in between. Per the germline V gene, CDR1 is ENHRY and CDR2 is SYGVKD. The CDR3 loop spans 13 amino acids. This CDR3 is CAISLGNGVEAFF. CDR3 DNA sequence: TGTGCCATCAGTCTAGGGAACGGGGTTGAAGCTTTCTTT.

This chain uses TRBV12-5 with TRBJ1-1, with D perhaps matching TRBD1 (6 bases). Germline V gives CDR1 LGHNT, CDR2 FRNRAP. V gave up 6 bases and J gave up 2 bases, with 10 bases separating them. This CDR3 is built from 13 residues. This chain's CDR3 is CASGLDRNTEAFF. In DNA, the CDR3 is TGTGCTAGTGGCCTGGACAGAAACACTGAAGCTTTCTTT.

This chain uses TRBV2 with TRBJ1-3, with D possibly matching TRBD1 (5 bases). Between the trimmed V and J ends, which lost 7 bases and 4 bases, there was a span of 14 bases. From germline, CDR1 is SNHLY and CDR2 FYNNEI. The CDR3 runs to 14 residues. The CDR3 reads CASTTEAGGNTIYF. CDR3 coding DNA: TGTGCCAGCACCACTGAGGCAGGGGGAAACACCATATATTTT.

Note on this clone: It is unclear where the CDR3 begins or ends on the DNA, so no DNA is shown, and the CDR3 is as TCRdb lists it. This chain links TRBV6-2 or TRBV6-3 with TRBJ2-3; the table names TRBD2, a call not compared with the DNA. Germline values: CDR1 MNHEY, CDR2 SVGEGT. The CDR3 sequence runs 15 residues, both termini included. CDR3 protein: CASSSSGVSTDTQYF.

In this sample, this clone turned up a few times. The chain couples TRBV27 to TRBJ1-2; 8 bases line up with TRBD1. From germline, CDR1 is MNHEY and CDR2 SMNVEV (reference sequence). The CDR3 extends over 16 amino acids. The junction had 12 bases not matched to a gene; V was cut back by 5 bases and J by 4 bases. This chain's CDR3 is CASSPRQGTALYGYTF. The DNA of the CDR3 is TGTGCCAGCAGTCCACGACAGGGGACAGCGCTCTATGGCTACACCTTC.

The V call is TRBV30, the J call TRBJ2-2, with a possible D match to TRBD2 (5 bases). V lost 4 bases, J lost 4 bases, and 13 bases lay in between. The CDR3 extends over 14 amino acids. The germline CDR1 and CDR2 sequences are GTSNPN and SVGIG (reference sequence). CDR3 nucleotides: TGTGCCTGGAATCGAGACTATGCCACCGGGGAGCTGTTTTTT. Translating gives CAWNRDYATGELFF.